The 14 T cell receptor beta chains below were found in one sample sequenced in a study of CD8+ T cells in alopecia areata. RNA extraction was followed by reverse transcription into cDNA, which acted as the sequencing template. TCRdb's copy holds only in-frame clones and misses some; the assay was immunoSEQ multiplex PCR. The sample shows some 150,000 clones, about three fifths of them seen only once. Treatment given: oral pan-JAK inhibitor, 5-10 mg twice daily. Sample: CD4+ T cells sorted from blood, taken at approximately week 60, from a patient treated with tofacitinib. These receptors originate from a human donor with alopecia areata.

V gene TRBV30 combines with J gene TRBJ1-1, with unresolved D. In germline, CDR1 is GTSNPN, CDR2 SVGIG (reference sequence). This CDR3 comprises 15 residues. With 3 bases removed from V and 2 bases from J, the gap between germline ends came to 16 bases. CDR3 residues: CAWSQDLRGNTEAFF. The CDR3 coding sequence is TGTGCCTGGAGCCAAGACCTCCGGGGAAACACTGAAGCTTTCTTT.

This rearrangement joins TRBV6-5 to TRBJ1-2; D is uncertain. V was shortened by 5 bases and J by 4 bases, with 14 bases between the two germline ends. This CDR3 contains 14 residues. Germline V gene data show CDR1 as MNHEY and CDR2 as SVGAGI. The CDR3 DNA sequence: TGTGCCAGCAGTGAGGGTCCGGATATCTATGGCTACACCTTC. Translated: CASSEGPDIYGYTF.

DNA of the CDR3: TGTGCCAGCAGCGACCAGACAATGAACACTGAAGCTTTCTTT. Translating it yields CASSDQTMNTEAFF. V gene TRBV9 combines with J gene TRBJ1-1; D not resolved. The CDR3 consists of 14 residues. Germline V gives CDR1 SGDLS, CDR2 YYNGEE. Trimming shortened V by 3 bases and J by 0 bases, and 9 bases separated the two germline ends.

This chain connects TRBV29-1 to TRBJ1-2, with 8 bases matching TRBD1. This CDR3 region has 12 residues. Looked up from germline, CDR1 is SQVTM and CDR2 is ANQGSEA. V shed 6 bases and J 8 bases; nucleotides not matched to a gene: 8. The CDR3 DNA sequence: TGCAGCGTCGAGGACAGGGTGGTCGGCTACACCTTC. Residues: CSVEDRVVGYTF.

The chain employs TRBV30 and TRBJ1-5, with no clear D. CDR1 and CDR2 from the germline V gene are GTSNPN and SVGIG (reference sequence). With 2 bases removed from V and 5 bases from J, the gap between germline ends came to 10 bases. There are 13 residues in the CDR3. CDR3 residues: CAWSLREDQPQHF. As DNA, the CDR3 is TGTGCCTGGAGTTTAAGGGAAGATCAGCCCCAGCATTTT.

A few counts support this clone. The CDR3 is CSATGGSAYEQYF. CDR3 nucleotide sequence: TGCAGCGCTACAGGGGGCTCGGCCTACGAGCAGTACTTC. This rearrangement joins TRBV29-1 to TRBJ2-7; 9 bases align to TRBD1. Germline V gene sequence: CDR1 SQVTM, CDR2 ANQGSEA. The length of the CDR3 is 13 residues. Trimming at V came to 7 bases and at J to 2 bases, leaving 6 bases not matched to a gene.

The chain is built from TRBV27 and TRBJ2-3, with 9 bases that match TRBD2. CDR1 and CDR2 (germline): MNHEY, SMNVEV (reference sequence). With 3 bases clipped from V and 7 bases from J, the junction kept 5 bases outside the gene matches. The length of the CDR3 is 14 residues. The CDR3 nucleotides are TGTGCCAGCAGTTTTTTAGCGGGGGAATATACGCAGTATTTT. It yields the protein CASSFLAGEYTQYF.

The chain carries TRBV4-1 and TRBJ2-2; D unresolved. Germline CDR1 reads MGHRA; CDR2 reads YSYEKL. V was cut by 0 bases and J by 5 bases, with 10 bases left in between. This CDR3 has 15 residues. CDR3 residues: CASSQETFRTGELFF. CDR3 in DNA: TGCGCCAGCAGCCAAGAAACCTTCCGGACCGGGGAGCTGTTTTTT.

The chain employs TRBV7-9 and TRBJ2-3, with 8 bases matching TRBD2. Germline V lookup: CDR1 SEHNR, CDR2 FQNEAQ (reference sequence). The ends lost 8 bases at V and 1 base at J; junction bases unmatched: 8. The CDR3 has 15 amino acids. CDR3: CASSAGGLRTDTQYF. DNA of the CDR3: TGTGCCAGCTCGGCGGGGGGCCTTCGCACAGATACGCAGTATTTT.

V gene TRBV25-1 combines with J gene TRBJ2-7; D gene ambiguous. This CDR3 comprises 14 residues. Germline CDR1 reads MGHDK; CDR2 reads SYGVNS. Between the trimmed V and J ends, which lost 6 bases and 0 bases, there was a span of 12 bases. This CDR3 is CASRGASSSYEQYF. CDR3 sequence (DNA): TGTGCCAGCAGAGGCGCCAGCTCCTCCTACGAGCAGTACTTC.

In DNA form, the CDR3 reads TGCGCCAGCAGCTTGGGCCCTAGCGGGGGTTGGGGCCAAGAGACCCAGTACTTC. This encodes CASSLGPSGGWGQETQYF. The V call is TRBV5-1, the J call TRBJ2-5; 10 bases match TRBD2. In germline, CDR1 is SGHRS, CDR2 YFSETQ. J gave up 1 base and V 0 bases, and 9 bases lay outside the gene matches. The CDR3 runs 18 residues.

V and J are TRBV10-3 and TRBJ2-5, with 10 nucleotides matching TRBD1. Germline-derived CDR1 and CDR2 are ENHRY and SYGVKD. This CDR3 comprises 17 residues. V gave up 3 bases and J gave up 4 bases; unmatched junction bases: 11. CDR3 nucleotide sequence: TGTGCCATCAGTGAATCAAGGACAGGGGGTTTTGGAGAGACCCAGTACTTC. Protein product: CAISESRTGGFGETQYF.

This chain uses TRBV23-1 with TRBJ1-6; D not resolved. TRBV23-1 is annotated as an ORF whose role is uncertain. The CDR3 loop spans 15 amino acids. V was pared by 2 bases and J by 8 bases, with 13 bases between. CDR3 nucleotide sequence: TGCGCCAGCAGTCAACCCGACATTGATTATTCACCCCTCCACTTT. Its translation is CASSQPDIDYSPLHF.

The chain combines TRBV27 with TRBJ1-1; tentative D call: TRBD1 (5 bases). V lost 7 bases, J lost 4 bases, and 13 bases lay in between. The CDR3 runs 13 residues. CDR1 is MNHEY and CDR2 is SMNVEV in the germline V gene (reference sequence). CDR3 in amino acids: CASKPAGVTEAFF. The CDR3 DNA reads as TGTGCCAGCAAGCCCGCGGGGGTCACTGAAGCTTTCTTT.